These 9 T cell receptor beta chains originate from one sample sequenced in a study of T cells in Graves' hyperthyroidism and ophthalmopathy. The source material, RNA transcripts, was used to amplify TCR beta CDR3 regions. TCR CDR3 regions were first amplified by RT-PCR with HTBI primers. TCRdb recomputed calls from the multiplex PCR reads with MiXCR, one row per CDR3 protein. The sample records roughly 100,000 distinct CDR3 sequences, 45% to 50% being singletons. The sample comprised blood. The receptors originated from a man in his forties with Graves' hyperthyroidism.

As concerns this clonotype: A much larger clone lies one base from this, so it may be a read error. The V call is TRBV6-2 or TRBV6-3, the J call TRBJ2-5; D gene uncertain. Trimming cost V 4 bases and J 4 bases, with 16 bases left between them. Germline V gene data show CDR1 as MNHEY and CDR2 as SVGEGT. The CDR3 has 15 amino acids. The CDR3 DNA reads as TGTGCCAGCAGTTCCCAGGTAGTGGGGATAGAGACCCAGTACTTC. Translation: CASSSQVVGIETQYF.

As regards this clonotype: The conserved closing phenylalanine or tryptophan is absent in this CDR3, likely reflecting a read error. The J gene is TRBJ2-3, the V gene TRBV7-9; 14 bases are shared with TRBD2. The CDR3 has 18 amino acids. Germline trimming cut 5 bases from V and 6 bases from J; bases unmatched to any gene: 13. Germline V gene data show CDR1 as SEHNR and CDR2 as FQNEAQ (reference sequence). The CDR3 region is CASSQDLTSGRAGDTQYS. In DNA, the CDR3 is TGTGCCAGCAGCCAAGATCTGACTAGCGGGAGGGCCGGGGATACGCAGTATTCT.

This clonotype was recorded at least ten times. V and J are TRBV7-8 and TRBJ1-5; 8 bases line up with TRBD1. The germline gives CDR1 SGHVS, CDR2 FQNEAQ. V trimming: 0 bases; J trimming: 0 bases; junction bases outside the gene matches: 7. This CDR3 comprises 18 residues. The CDR3 region is CASSLAGTGFRSNQPQHF. The CDR3 DNA follows: TGTGCCAGCAGCTTAGCCGGGACAGGATTCCGTAGCAATCAGCCCCAGCATTTT. Complete variable domain (other parts from reference TRBV7-8 and TRBJ1-5): GAGVSQSPRYKVAKRGQDVALRCDPISGHVSLFWYQQALGQGPEFLTYFQNEAQLDKSGLPSDRFFAERPEGSVSTLKIQRTQQEDSAVYLCASSLAGTGFRSNQPQHFGDGTRLSIL.

This clonotype has ten or more counts. The rearrangement joins TRBV9 to TRBJ2-5; TRBD1 or TRBD2 may be the D gene (6 bases each). CDR1 is SGDLS and CDR2 is YYNGEE in the germline V gene. Between the trimmed V and J ends, which lost 0 bases and 4 bases, there was a span of 16 bases. The CDR3 totals 16 residues. The CDR3 DNA reads TGTGCCAGCAGCGTAGGGGGGGCCCTACCGCCAGAGACCCAGTACTTC. Encoded protein: CASSVGGALPPETQYF. The full variable domain, with the rest looked up from reference TRBV9 and TRBJ2-5, is DSGVTQTPKHLITATGQRVTLRCSPRSGDLSVYWYQQSLDQGLQFLIQYYNGEERAKGNILERFSAQQFPDLHSELNLSSLELGDSALYFCASSVGGALPPETQYFGPGTRLLVL.

This clonotype was detected many times. The chain joins TRBV9 to TRBJ2-5, with 10 bases identical to TRBD1. Germline V gene data show CDR1 as SGDLS and CDR2 as YYNGEE. The junction had 16 bases not matched to a gene; V was cut back by 4 bases and J by 1 base. This CDR3 is built from 19 residues. The CDR3 DNA sequence: TGTGCCAGCAGCCCTCACTGGGGACAGGGGATATCCCTCCAAGAGACCCAGTACTTC. As protein: CASSPHWGQGISLQETQYF.

On this clonotype itself: The CDR3 ends on some other residue instead of the conserved phenylalanine or tryptophan, so this is likely a read error. The DNA is omitted, as the CDR3 cannot be located on it reliably, and the CDR3 follows TCRdb's listing. J is TRBJ1-4 and V is TRBV11-2; the table names TRBD1, a call not compared with the DNA. CDR1 SGHAT and CDR2 FQNNGV come from the germline V gene. The CDR3 length equals 13 residues, ends included. CDR3 loop: CASSSKGTTIANY.

This chain uses TRBV2 with TRBJ1-2, with TRBD1 as a possible D gene (5 bases). The germline V and J ends were trimmed by 7 bases and 12 bases, with 21 bases remaining between them. Germline values: CDR1 SNHLY, CDR2 FYNNEI. This CDR3 has 13 residues. Written as DNA, the CDR3 is TGTGCCAGCATTCGGGACCGCGGCTCTGGAAACACCTTC. Residues: CASIRDRGSGNTF.

A word on this clonotype: The final CDR3 position lacks the conserved phenylalanine or tryptophan, pointing to a likely read error. The DNA is omitted, as the CDR3 cannot be located on it reliably, and the CDR3 follows TCRdb's listing. The chain recombines TRBV12-3 or TRBV12-4 with TRBJ2-5; the table's D call of TRBD1 was not tested on the DNA. The CDR3 region is 9 residues in length, termini included. This CDR3 reads CASSRDRIN.

As for this clonotype: A read error may be the cause here, since a much bigger clone is one base away. The chain links TRBV6-1 to TRBJ2-7; 9 bases agree with TRBD1. This CDR3 has 16 residues. V was pared by 5 bases and J by 1 base, with 9 bases of the junction left unmatched. Germline lookup yields CDR1 MNHNS and CDR2 SASEGT. This CDR3 reads CASSLTGTGLSYEQYF. The CDR3 DNA reads as TGTGCCAGCAGTCTCACCGGGACAGGGCTTTCCTACGAGCAGTACTTC.